These 31 T cell receptor beta chains originate from one sample sequenced in a study of beta chain features in type 1 diabetes. Study findings and constraints: People with Type 1 diabetes carried modestly yet significantly shorter TCRB CDR3s in all four CD4+ subsets.

Expressed TCRB transcripts were sequenced because the entire RNA isolate underwent reverse transcription. Profiled with immunoSEQ multiplex PCR; TCRdb holds only in-frame clones, not every one. The data show roughly 350,000 clones, with around 10% seen just once and about 0.6% held by the top ten. Antigen specificity for these receptors is unknown. Specimen: central memory CD4+ T cells from blood. The source is a man aged 25-45 years with type 1 diabetes.

There are a few counts of this clone. V is TRBV28 and J is TRBJ2-3; 10 nucleotides agree with TRBD2. The CDR3 consists of 17 residues. Germline V gives CDR1 MDHEN, CDR2 SYDVKM. V lost 6 bases to trimming and J lost 5 bases; unmatched junction nucleotides: 14. CDR3 nucleotides: TGTGCCAGCAGCCCACACCTAGCGGGAGATTCTGGAGATACGCAGTATTTT. Residues: CASSPHLAGDSGDTQYF.

The chain uses TRBV2 and TRBJ2-2; D is ambiguous. This CDR3 is 14 amino acids long. CDR1 SNHLY and CDR2 FYNNEI come from the germline V gene. The V end lost 5 bases, the J end lost 1 base, and 8 bases lay between the germline ends. The CDR3 is CASSLDENTGELFF. CDR3 sequence (DNA): TGTGCCAGCAGTCTGGACGAGAACACCGGGGAGCTGTTTTTT.

CDR3 amino acids: CASSVTGTGNQPQHF. DNA for the CDR3: TGTGCCAGCAGCGTCACTGGGACGGGCAATCAGCCCCAGCATTTT. The chain links TRBV5-6 to TRBJ1-5, with D possibly being TRBD1 (5 bases). CDR3 length equals 15 residues. The germline V gene has CDR1 SGHDT and CDR2 YYEEEE. The V gene lost 4 bases and the J gene lost 2 bases, with 13 bases spanning the gap.

J is TRBJ2-1 and V is TRBV27, with D perhaps TRBD1 or TRBD2 (6 bases each). The CDR3 totals 18 residues. The V end lost 7 bases, the J end lost 8 bases, and 30 bases lay between the germline ends. The germline V gene has CDR1 MNHEY and CDR2 SMNVEV (reference sequence). The CDR3: CASTGQWGYRGRTHEQFF. Written as DNA, the CDR3 is TGTGCCAGCACCGGACAGTGGGGGTATCGGGGGAGGACCCATGAGCAGTTCTTC.

The chain is built from TRBV13 and TRBJ2-3, with TRBD1 identical over 9 bases. Per germline, CDR1 PRHDT and CDR2 FYEKMQ (reference sequence). The CDR3 has 14 amino acids. V gave up 6 bases and J gave up 5 bases; unmatched junction bases: 6. CDR3 region: CASRQRTGVDTQYF. CDR3 nucleotide sequence: TGTGCCAGCAGACAACGGACAGGGGTAGATACGCAGTATTTT. Drawing the rest from reference TRBV13 and TRBJ2-3, the complete variable domain is AAGVIQSPRHLIKEKRETATLKCYPIPRHDTVYWYQQGPGQDPQFLISFYEKMQSDKGSIPDRFSAQQFSDYHSELNMSSLELGDSALYFCASRQRTGVDTQYFGPGTRLTVL.

This clone has more than one count but fewer than ten. This chain links TRBV28 with TRBJ1-2; 11 bases map to TRBD1. The CDR3 sequence is 15 residues long. Losses at the gene ends were 3 bases for V and 4 bases for J; bases not matched to a gene: 4. The germline V gene has CDR1 MDHEN and CDR2 SYDVKM. CDR3 sequence: CASSFWTGGFYGYTF. CDR3 nucleotides: TGTGCCAGCAGTTTCTGGACAGGGGGCTTCTATGGCTACACCTTC.

The gene calls are TRBV7-6 and TRBJ1-5; D unresolved. The CDR3 has 13 residues. Germline CDR1 is SGHVS and CDR2 is FNYEAQ. V was cut by 5 bases and J by 4 bases, with 9 bases left in between. The CDR3: CASSQMINQPQHF. CDR3 nucleotide sequence: TGTGCCAGCAGCCAAATGATTAATCAGCCCCAGCATTTT.

A few counts support this clone. J is TRBJ1-5 and V is TRBV2; 8 nucleotides align to TRBD1. The CDR3 is 18 residues long. Losses at the gene ends were 3 bases for V and 2 bases for J; bases not matched to a gene: 12. The germline gives CDR1 SNHLY, CDR2 FYNNEI. For the CDR3, the DNA is TGTGCCAGCAGTGAGCCCGACAGGGGAGGATTGCGCAATCAGCCCCAGCATTTT. Translating it yields CASSEPDRGGLRNQPQHF.

There are a few counts of this clone. The genes are TRBV18 and TRBJ1-3; no definite D call. Per germline, CDR1 KGHSH and CDR2 LQKENI. The CDR3 runs 17 residues. V was pared by 1 base and J by 0 bases, with 13 bases between. The CDR3 reads CASSPQSAFGSGNTIYF. The CDR3 DNA sequence: TGTGCCAGCTCACCACAGTCAGCGTTCGGCTCTGGAAACACCATATATTTT.

This chain's CDR3 is CASSQDPNSGRPSYEQYF. The CDR3 DNA is TGCGCCAGCAGCCAAGATCCGAATAGCGGGAGACCCTCCTACGAGCAGTACTTC. The chain has TRBV4-1 and TRBJ2-7; 9 bases agree with TRBD2. The CDR3 extends over 18 amino acids. Germline loops: CDR1 MGHRA, CDR2 YSYEKL. J was trimmed by 0 bases and V by 0 bases; bases with no gene match: 9.

The V gene is TRBV2, the J gene TRBJ2-7; D is possibly TRBD1 or TRBD2 (5 bases each). The CDR3 has 14 amino acids. The V end lost 4 bases, the J end lost 6 bases, and 16 bases lay between the germline ends. Looked up from germline, CDR1 is SNHLY and CDR2 is FYNNEI. The CDR3 reads CASSGDSAGGEQYF. The DNA of the CDR3 is TGTGCCAGCAGTGGTGATAGCGCTGGGGGCGAGCAGTACTTC.

The chain has TRBV10-3 and TRBJ2-1; D is possibly TRBD2 (5 bases). Germline V gives CDR1 ENHRY, CDR2 SYGVKD. CDR3 length: 15 amino acids. V lost 3 bases and J lost 4, with 13 bases in between. The CDR3 DNA reads TGTGCCATCAGTGAAGAGGGATACAAGTACAATGAGCAGTTCTTC. This translates into CAISEEGYKYNEQFF.

The CDR3 sequence is CASGTSGYEQYF. CDR3 DNA: TGTGCCAGCGGGACTAGCGGCTACGAGCAGTACTTC. The chain is built from TRBV6-6 and TRBJ2-7; 11 positions match TRBD2. The CDR3 sequence is 12 residues long. CDR1 is MNHNY, CDR2 SVGAGI, per germline (reference sequence). V was pared by 8 bases and J by 3 bases, with 0 bases of the junction left unmatched.

This chain joins TRBV28 and TRBJ1-2; 7 positions agree with TRBD1. After removal of 1 base from V and 4 bases from J, the junction contained 6 bases not matched to a gene. This CDR3 has 15 amino acids. Germline V gives CDR1 MDHEN, CDR2 SYDVKM. The CDR3 DNA is TGTGCCAGCAGTTTATTAACAGGGGCTTCCTATGGCTACACCTTC. It yields the protein CASSLLTGASYGYTF.

The chain joins TRBV6-6 to TRBJ2-7; perhaps TRBD2 as D (5 bases). V was pared by 2 bases and J by 2 bases, with 10 bases between. The CDR3 consists of 14 residues. CDR1 and CDR2 (germline): MNHNY, SVGAGI (reference sequence). The DNA for the CDR3 is TGTGCCAGCAGTTACGACGGACTGACCTACGAGCAGTACTTC. Protein sequence: CASSYDGLTYEQYF.

A few counts support this clone. The V and J genes are TRBV7-6 and TRBJ1-3; D is uncertain. This CDR3 contains 16 residues. The V gene's germline CDR1 is SGHVS and CDR2 FNYEAQ. Trimming took 2 bases from V and 4 from J, leaving 15 bases between them. The CDR3 loop reads CASSLLPTVQGNTIYF. The CDR3 nucleotides read TGTGCCAGCAGCTTACTCCCCACAGTTCAAGGAAACACCATATATTTT.

This clone was found a few times. The germline gene is not matched at one end of the junction; a read error may be the cause. The chain has TRBV4-1 and TRBJ2-7, with TRBD2 identical over 8 bases. Germline CDR1 and CDR2: MGHRA and YSYEKL. CDR3 size: 16 residues. DNA of the CDR3: TGTGCCAGCAGCCAAGATTCTAGCGGGCTGCCCTACGAGCAGTACTTC. Translating it yields CASSQDSSGLPYEQYF.

This clone appeared a single time. The V gene is TRBV6-6, the J gene TRBJ2-3; D is unclear. Germline lookup yields CDR1 MNHNY and CDR2 SVGAGI (reference sequence). V gave up 1 base and J gave up 5 bases, with 13 bases separating them. The CDR3 length is 15 residues. The chain's CDR3 is CASSYWDLELDTQYF. DNA for the CDR3: TGTGCCAGCAGTTACTGGGATCTAGAATTAGATACGCAGTATTTT.

The table lists this clone with a few counts. The chain carries TRBV4-3 and TRBJ2-1; D perhaps matches TRBD2 (5 bases). Germline V lookup: CDR1 LGHNA, CDR2 YSLEER. V was shortened by 1 base and J by 9 bases, with 19 bases between the two germline ends. The CDR3 consists of 16 residues. The CDR3 region is CASSQGGQIINTEQFF. Written as DNA, the CDR3 is TGCGCCAGCAGCCAAGGAGGGCAGATAATTAATACTGAGCAGTTCTTC.

This chain links TRBV4-1 with TRBJ2-2; TRBD2 is a possible D gene (5 bases). V was trimmed by 6 bases and J by 6 bases, leaving 11 bases between them. The CDR3 is made up of 13 amino acids. In germline, CDR1 is MGHRA, CDR2 YSYEKL. In DNA, the CDR3 is TGCGCCAGCAGGAGGGATGCGGCCGGGGAGCTGTTTTTT. Its protein product is CASRRDAAGELFF.

The chain recombines TRBV28 with TRBJ2-1; 10 positions match TRBD2. Germline lookup yields CDR1 MDHEN and CDR2 SYDVKM. Unmatched junction bases numbered 8, after V lost 4 bases and J lost 8 bases. There are 15 residues in the CDR3. The CDR3 nucleotides are TGTGCCAGCAGTTCCGCGGGACTAGCGTTGCATGAGCAGTTCTTC. It translates to CASSSAGLALHEQFF.

This clone occurred a few times. This chain uses TRBV7-9 with TRBJ2-2; possibly TRBD1 or TRBD2 for D (5 bases each). The CDR3 contains 16 residues. The V and J ends lost 3 bases and 0 bases respectively, with 11 bases between them. The germline V gene has CDR1 SEHNR and CDR2 FQNEAQ (reference sequence). CDR3 in DNA: TGTGCCAGCAGCTTCGGGGCCACCCCGAACACCGGGGAGCTGTTTTTT. Protein product: CASSFGATPNTGELFF.

This clone has a handful of counts. The chain carries TRBV6-5 and TRBJ1-1, with a possible D match to TRBD1 (5 bases). V was trimmed by 4 bases and J by 5 bases, leaving 11 bases between them. Germline values: CDR1 MNHEY, CDR2 SVGAGI. The CDR3 totals 13 residues. The CDR3 region is CASSFTGRTEAFF. DNA for the CDR3: TGTGCCAGCAGTTTTACAGGAAGAACTGAAGCTTTCTTT.

In its sample, this clone was seen a few times. This chain uses TRBV5-1 with TRBJ2-1, with a possible D match to TRBD2 (5 bases). The V end lost 5 bases, the J end lost 1 base, and 7 bases lay between the germline ends. The germline gives CDR1 SGHRS, CDR2 YFSETQ. The CDR3 loop spans 13 amino acids. The chain's CDR3 is CASREASYNEQFF. For the CDR3, the DNA is TGCGCCAGCAGGGAGGCTTCCTACAATGAGCAGTTCTTC.

This clone was found a few times. V and J are TRBV10-3 and TRBJ1-1; D possibly corresponds to TRBD1 (6 bases). CDR1 is ENHRY and CDR2 is SYGVKD in the germline V gene. With 6 bases removed from V and 1 base from J, the gap between germline ends came to 15 bases. The CDR3 totals 15 residues. CDR3 bases: TGTGCCATCAGCGGGGGGGCAGTGGCGAACACTGAAGCTTTCTTT. As protein: CAISGGAVANTEAFF.

This clone has only a few counts. The CDR3 sequence: CASSEATEHQPQHF. The DNA of the CDR3 is TGTGCCAGCAGTGAGGCGACAGAGCATCAGCCCCAGCATTTT. The chain links TRBV2 to TRBJ1-5; perhaps TRBD1 as D (5 bases). V was trimmed by 3 bases and J by 5 bases, leaving 11 bases between them. This CDR3 comprises 14 residues. CDR1 is SNHLY, CDR2 FYNNEI, per germline.

This clone was seen a few times. V gene TRBV25-1 combines with J gene TRBJ2-7; D might be TRBD2 (6 bases). The CDR3 runs 12 residues. V lost 7 bases and J 4 bases, leaving 11 bases between the germline ends. Germline CDR1 reads MGHDK; CDR2 reads SYGVNS. The CDR3 DNA reads TGTGCCAGCACGGAGGGCTGGTACGAGCAGTACTTC. Translated: CASTEGWYEQYF.

The chain carries TRBV7-2 and TRBJ2-1, with D perhaps matching TRBD2 (6 bases). CDR3 length equals 15 residues. V shed 7 bases and J shed 1 base, with 14 bases lying between them. Germline V gene sequence: CDR1 SGHTA, CDR2 FQGNSA. The CDR3 is CASIRAEGSYNEQFF. In nucleotides, the CDR3 is TGTGCCAGCATCCGAGCGGAGGGATCCTACAATGAGCAGTTCTTC.

This clone was detected only a few times. V and J are TRBV13 and TRBJ2-3, with 16 bases identical to TRBD2. Germline V CDR1 and CDR2: PRHDT, FYEKMQ (reference sequence). The ends lost 4 bases at V and 3 bases at J; junction bases unmatched: 4. The CDR3 extends over 17 amino acids. The DNA of the CDR3 is TGTGCCAGCAGCTCGGGACTAGCGGGAGGGTTGACAGATACGCAGTATTTT. Amino acids: CASSSGLAGGLTDTQYF.

This clone was observed many times. V usage is TRBV29-1 and J usage is TRBJ2-7; the D gene could be TRBD1 or TRBD2 (5 bases each). The CDR3 is made up of 11 amino acids. Germline V gene data show CDR1 as SQVTM and CDR2 as ANQGSEA. The V end was cut by 3 bases, the J end by 7 bases, with 10 bases between. The CDR3 loop reads CSVDYGGEQYF. CDR3 nucleotides: TGCAGCGTTGACTATGGGGGTGAGCAGTACTTC.

The chain carries TRBV7-3 and TRBJ2-2; the match to TRBD1 covers 11 bases. The CDR3 spans 15 residues. CDR1 is SGHTA, CDR2 FQGTGA, per germline. V shed 4 bases and J 5 bases; nucleotides not matched to a gene: 3. This CDR3 is CASSSGQGATGELFF. For the CDR3, the DNA is TGTGCCAGCAGCTCAGGACAGGGGGCAACCGGGGAGCTGTTTTTT.